Here is one T cell receptor beta chain with its context. Its target is not known. Investigators sought sequencing depths of between 1 in 200,000 and 1 in 1 million T cells. Clones were read by immunoSEQ multiplex PCR, and TCRdb kept only the in-frame ones, dropping some. The data hold tens of thousands of clones, with roughly 85% observed a single time. This sample stems from a study of cytotoxic CD8 clonotypes in ibrutinib-treated CLL. The study's findings and limits: Public clonotypes were seen rarely and were contracted or stable on treatment. Clonality rose at ibrutinib response and fell back toward baseline at progression.

The starting material was PBMCs, obtained after 24 months of ibrutinib treatment. The sequence was collected from a human donor with chronic lymphocytic leukemia.

The CDR3 DNA is TGTGCCAGCAGCTTAGGGGGCAGGGGGCATGCAACTAATGAAAAACTGTTTTTT. It yields the protein CASSLGGRGHATNEKLFF. The chain has TRBV7-6 and TRBJ1-4, with TRBD1 identical over 8 bases. The CDR3 contains 18 residues. V shed 1 base and J 0 bases; nucleotides not matched to a gene: 7. The V gene's germline CDR1 is SGHVS and CDR2 FNYEAQ.